This TCR beta chain was sequenced during a study of shared clonotypes between healthy human individuals. Overall study context: Plates per donor: three CD4 naive, three CD4 memory, two CD8 naive, one CD8 memory. Study-level points and caveats: Limitation of the genetic and exposure-history diversity represented came from the few donors.

Using immunoSEQ multiplex PCR, the repertoire was profiled, and TCRdb retains in-frame clones only, with some absent. The sample has roughly 2.5 million clones, around 90% seen once; the top ten hold more than 0.12%. This CDR3 contains 15 residues. The V segment lost 6 bases and the J segment 4 bases; nucleotides outside the gene matches: 10. CDR1 and CDR2 from the germline V gene are MNHEY and SVGAGI. Concerning this clone itself: Its antigen remains unidentified.

This TCR was sampled from a man in his late teens or twenties in good health. Sequencing was carried out using naive CD4+ T cells sorted from blood. Regarding subset: CD45RA+ positively selected. This sequence joins TRBV6-5 and TRBJ2-3; 7 bases align to TRBD1. The CDR3 here is CASSRPGQRPDTQYF. CDR3 DNA: TGTGCCAGCAGCCGCCCGGGACAGAGGCCAGATACGCAGTATTTT.